This note documents a single T cell receptor (beta chain) sequence. CDR1 ENHRY and CDR2 SYGVKD come from the germline V gene. This CDR3 has 14 amino acids. Germline trimming cut 2 bases from V and 2 bases from J; bases unmatched to any gene: 0. Clones were read by immunoSEQ multiplex PCR, and TCRdb kept only the in-frame ones, dropping some. The data contain around 57,000 clones, about nine tenths of them singletons. This specimen comes from a study of T cell changes during pregnancy in multiple sclerosis. The V gene is TRBV10-3, the J gene TRBJ1-2; 9 positions agree with TRBD1. The sequences come from peripheral blood, collected after pregnancy. This sequence originates from a female donor in good health, enrolled as a control in a pregnancy study. The CDR3 nucleotides are TGTGCCATCAGTGAGGGACAGGGGAACTATGGCTACACCTTC. The encoded protein is CAISEGQGNYGYTF.